The present entry profiles one T cell receptor beta chain with its context. These data originate in a study of Ad26.COV2.S vaccination and SARS-CoV-2 variants. TCRdb's copy holds only in-frame clones and misses some; the assay was immunoSEQ multiplex PCR. The sample lists roughly 700,000 clones, 89% occurring once. Treatment of the sample: 19 received Ad26.COV2.S at low or high dose, single or two shots; about 5 received placebo; per-sample allocation not given. Day 63 after the first vaccine or placebo injection was the time point for sampling. With 2 bases removed from V and 10 bases from J, the gap between germline ends came to 20 bases. This CDR3 comprises 15 residues. Germline loops: CDR1 MNHEY, CDR2 SVGAGI.

The material sequenced was peripheral blood, taken in a trial of Ad26.COV2.S vaccine versus placebo. The chain links TRBV6-5 to TRBJ1-1; possible D gene TRBD1, 6 bases. The sequence came from a person aged 18-60 years who received the Ad26.COV2.S COVID-19 vaccine or a placebo. Here the CDR3 reads CASSYGTMGTGGAFF. CDR3 sequence (DNA): TGTGCCAGCAGTTACGGGACAATGGGGACTGGGGGAGCTTTCTTT.